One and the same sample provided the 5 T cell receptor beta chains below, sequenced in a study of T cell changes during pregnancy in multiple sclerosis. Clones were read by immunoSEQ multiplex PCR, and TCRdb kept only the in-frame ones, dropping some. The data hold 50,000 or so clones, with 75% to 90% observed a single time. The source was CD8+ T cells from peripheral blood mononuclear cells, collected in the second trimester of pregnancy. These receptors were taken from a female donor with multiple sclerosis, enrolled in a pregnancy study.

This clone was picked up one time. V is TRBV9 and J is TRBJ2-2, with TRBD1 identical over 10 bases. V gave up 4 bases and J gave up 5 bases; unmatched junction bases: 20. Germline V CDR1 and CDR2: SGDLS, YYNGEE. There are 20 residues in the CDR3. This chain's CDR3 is CASSSPRQGAPKVDTGELFF. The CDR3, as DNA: TGTGCCAGCAGCTCTCCGAGACAGGGGGCCCCCAAGGTGGATACCGGGGAGCTGTTTTTT.

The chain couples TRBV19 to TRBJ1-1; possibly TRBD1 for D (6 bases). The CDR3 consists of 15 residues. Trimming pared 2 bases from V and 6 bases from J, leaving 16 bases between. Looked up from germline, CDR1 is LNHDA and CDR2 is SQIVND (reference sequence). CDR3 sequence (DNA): TGTGCCAGTAGTATAACAGCCGCAGGGGTTCCTGAAGCTTTCTTT. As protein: CASSITAAGVPEAFF.

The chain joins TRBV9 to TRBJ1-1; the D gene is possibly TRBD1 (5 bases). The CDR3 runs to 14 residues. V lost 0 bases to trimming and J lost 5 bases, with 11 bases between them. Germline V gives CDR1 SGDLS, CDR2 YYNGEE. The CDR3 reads CASSVEAGQTEAFF. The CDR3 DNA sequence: TGTGCCAGCAGCGTAGAGGCAGGACAAACTGAAGCTTTCTTT.

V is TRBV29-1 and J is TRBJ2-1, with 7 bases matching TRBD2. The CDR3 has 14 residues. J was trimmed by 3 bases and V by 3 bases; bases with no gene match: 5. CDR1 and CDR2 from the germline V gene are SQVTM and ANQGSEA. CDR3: CSVEGGGLYNEQFF. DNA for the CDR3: TGCAGCGTTGAGGGCGGGGGACTCTACAATGAGCAGTTCTTC.

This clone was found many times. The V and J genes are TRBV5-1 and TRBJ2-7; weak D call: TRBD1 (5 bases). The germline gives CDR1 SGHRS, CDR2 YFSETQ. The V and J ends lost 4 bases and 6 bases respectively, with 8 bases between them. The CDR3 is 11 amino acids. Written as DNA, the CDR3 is TGCGCCAGCAGCCCTGACAGCGAGCAGTACTTC. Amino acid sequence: CASSPDSEQYF. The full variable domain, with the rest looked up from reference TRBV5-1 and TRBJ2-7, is KAGVTQTPRYLIKTRGQQVTLSCSPISGHRSVSWYQQTPGQGLQFLFEYFSETQRNKGNFPGRFSGRQFSNSRSEMNVSTLELGDSALYLCASSPDSEQYFGPGTRLTVT.